This TCR beta chain was obtained from a study of shared clonotypes between healthy human individuals. The study's findings and limits: Generation probability values for non-shared clonotypes were lower than those for clonotypes shared by all four donors. The donor pool, a small one, limited the genetic and exposure-history diversity represented. Generally, estimated richness proved larger in naive subsets than it did in memory subsets.

The authors ran the assay at deep level. Clones were read by immunoSEQ multiplex PCR, and TCRdb kept only the in-frame ones, dropping some. The data hold 2 million to 3 million clones, with 93% observed a single time. The CDR3 covers 14 residues. V lost 2 bases, J lost 2 bases, and 9 bases lay in between. Germline assignment: CDR1 SGDLS and CDR2 YYNGEE. In the case of this clone: No antigen is known for it.

V and J are TRBV9 and TRBJ2-3; D possibly matches TRBD1 or TRBD2 (5 bases each). Material: naive CD4+ T cells from PBMCs. Subset meaning: CD45RA+ positively selected. The origin of this receptor is a man aged 18 to 29 in good health. Some clones in this sample may be carry-over from other donors' samples. The CDR3 DNA is TGTGCCAGCAGCGTCAGGGACGCCACAGATACGCAGTATTTT. This sequence encodes CASSVRDATDTQYF.